Below are 9 T cell receptor beta chains sequenced from a single sample in a study of regulatory T cells in long-lasting Graves disease. With iRepertoire HTBI primers and Arm-PCR of CDR3 regions, TCR beta libraries were built. MiXCR, applied by TCRdb to the multiplex PCR reads, yields one record per CDR3 protein. The table has around 450,000 distinct CDR3 sequences, about a fifth seen once; the top ten hold roughly 6.9%. Specified time point: persistent/refractory GD, antithyroid drugs over 5 years with positive TRAb. Extracted PBMC RNA gave rise to the TCR library. The sample was peripheral blood mononuclear cells (PBMCs), taken when the disease was refractory, from a patient treated with antithyroid drugs. The receptors were sampled from a female donor with Graves disease.

In regard to this clonotype: A read error may be the cause here, since a much bigger clone is one base away. The DNA of the CDR3 is TGTGCCAGCAGACCCCCTGGAAACACCATATATTTT. Protein: CASRPPGNTIYF. The rearrangement joins TRBV28 to TRBJ1-3; D call uncertain. The germline V gene encodes CDR1 MDHEN and CDR2 SYDVKM. The CDR3 extends over 12 amino acids. Trimming removed 6 bases from V and 2 bases from J, with 5 bases in between. Variable domain in full (rest from reference TRBV28 and TRBJ1-3): DVKVTQSSRYLVKRTGEKVFLECVQDMDHENMFWYRQDPGLGLRLIYFSYDVKMKEKGDIPEGYSVSREKKERFSLILESASTNQTSMYLCASRPPGNTIYFGEGSWLTVV.

The table lists this clonotype with many counts. This chain joins TRBV6-1 and TRBJ2-5; D is unresolved. CDR1 and CDR2 (germline): MNHNS, SASEGT. Trimming pared 2 bases from V and 0 bases from J, leaving 7 bases between. CDR3 length equals 14 residues. CDR3 sequence reads: CASSELGYQETQYF. CDR3 in DNA: TGTGCCAGCAGTGAATTGGGGTACCAAGAGACCCAGTACTTC.

Details on this clonotype: Possible read error: a much larger clone is one base away. Since the CDR3 does not end with the conserved phenylalanine or tryptophan, this likely comes from a read error. The chain employs TRBV19 and TRBJ1-2; no firm D call. Germline V gives CDR1 LNHDA, CDR2 SQIVND (reference sequence). The CDR3 extends over 13 amino acids. Trimming removed 5 bases from V and 0 bases from J, with 7 bases in between. The DNA for the CDR3 is TGTGCCAGTAGTCCTTGGACTAACTATGGCTACACCCTC. This encodes CASSPWTNYGYTL.

This clonotype was detected only a few times. The V call is TRBV10-3, the J call TRBJ1-5; 7 bases agree with TRBD1. V shed 10 bases and J 3 bases; nucleotides not matched to a gene: 6. The CDR3 contains 13 residues. The V gene's germline CDR1 is ENHRY and CDR2 SYGVKD. CDR3: CATAGQVNQPQHF. CDR3 sequence (DNA): TGTGCCACCGCCGGACAGGTCAATCAGCCCCAGCATTTT.

Ten or more counts support this clonotype. The chain has TRBV20-1 and TRBJ1-2; D uncertain. The CDR3 loop spans 13 amino acids. CDR1 DFQATT and CDR2 SNEGSKA come from the germline V gene (reference sequence). Deletions cut 5 bases from V and 2 bases from J, with 12 bases between. CDR3 DNA sequence: TGCAGTGCTCGAGTGGACCAAAACTATGGCTACACCTTC. Its translation: CSARVDQNYGYTF.

This clonotype was seen a handful of times. It is likely a read error, because the conserved phenylalanine at the end of the CDR3 is missing. The chain joins TRBV20-1 to TRBJ2-5, with a tentative D call TRBD2 (7 bases). Germline-derived CDR1 and CDR2 are DFQATT and SNEGSKA (reference sequence). This CDR3 is built from 15 residues. The V gene lost 2 bases and the J gene lost 5 bases, with 18 bases spanning the gap. The DNA of the CDR3 is TGCAGTGCTAGAACTCCTAGCGGAGGGGGGGAGACCCAGTACTCC. Its protein is CSARTPSGGGETQYS.

The table lists this clonotype with many counts. One end of the junction varies from germline; a read error may be responsible. The chain uses TRBV11-2 and TRBJ2-2, with 7 bases identical to TRBD1. The germline gives CDR1 SGHAT, CDR2 FQNNGV. The CDR3 runs to 16 residues. CDR3 region: CASTRIKGARAGELFF. The CDR3 DNA sequence: TGTGCCAGCACCAGGATAAAGGGGGCTCGGGCCGGGGAGTTGTTTTTT. The variable domain in full, with the rest retrieved from reference TRBV11-2 and TRBJ2-2, is EAGVAQSPRYKIIEKRQSVAFWCNPISGHATLYWYQQILGQGPKLLIQFQNNGVVDDSQLPKDRFSAERLKGVDSTLKIQPAKLEDSAVYLCASTRIKGARAGELFFGEGSRLTVL.

This clonotype was recorded once. A much larger clone sits a single nucleotide away, making a read error possible. This chain uses TRBV6-5 with TRBJ2-7, with D possibly matching TRBD1 (5 bases). The germline V gene encodes CDR1 MNHEY and CDR2 SVGAGI. CDR3 length: 14 residues. CDR3 region: CARSYPDSSYEQYF. The CDR3 region has the DNA TGTGCCAGGAGTTACCCTGACAGCTCCTACGAGCAGTACTTC.

Comments on this clonotype: One junction end disagrees with the germline gene, perhaps due to a read error. The gene calls are TRBV2 and TRBJ2-7, with 8 bases aligning to TRBD1. The germline V gene has CDR1 SNHLY and CDR2 FYNNEI. This CDR3 contains 13 residues. CDR3 region: CASTPGGQYGQYF. Written as DNA, the CDR3 is TGTGCCAGCACTCCAGGGGGCCAATACGGGCAGTACTTC. Looking up the rest from reference TRBV2 and TRBJ2-7 gives the full variable domain: EPEVTQTPSHQVTQMGQEVILRCVPISNHLYFYWYRQILGQKVEFLVSFYNNEISEKSEIFDDQFSVERPDGSNFTLKIRSTKLEDSAMYFCASTPGGQYGQYFGPGTRLTVT.